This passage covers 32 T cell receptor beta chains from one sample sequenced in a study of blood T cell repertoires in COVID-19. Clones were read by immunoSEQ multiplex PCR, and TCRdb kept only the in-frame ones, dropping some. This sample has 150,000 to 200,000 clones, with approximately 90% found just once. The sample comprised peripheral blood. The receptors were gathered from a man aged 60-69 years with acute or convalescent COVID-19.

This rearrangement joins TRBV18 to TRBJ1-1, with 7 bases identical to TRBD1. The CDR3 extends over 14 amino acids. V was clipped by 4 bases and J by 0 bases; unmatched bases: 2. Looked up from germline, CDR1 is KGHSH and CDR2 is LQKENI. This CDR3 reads CASSLGQMNTEAFF. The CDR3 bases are TGTGCCAGCTCACTGGGACAGATGAACACTGAAGCTTTCTTT.

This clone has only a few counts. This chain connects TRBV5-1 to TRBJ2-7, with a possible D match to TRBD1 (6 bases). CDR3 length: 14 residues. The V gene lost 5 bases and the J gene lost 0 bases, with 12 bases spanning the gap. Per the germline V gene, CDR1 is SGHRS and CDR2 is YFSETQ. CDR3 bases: TGCGCCAGCAGACAGGGATCTTCCTCCTACGAGCAGTACGTC. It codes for CASRQGSSSYEQYV.

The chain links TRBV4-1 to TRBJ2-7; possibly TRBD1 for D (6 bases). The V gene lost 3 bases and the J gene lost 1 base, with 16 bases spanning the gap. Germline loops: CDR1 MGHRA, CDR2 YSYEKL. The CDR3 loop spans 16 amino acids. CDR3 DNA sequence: TGCGCCAGCAGCCAGGGAGAGGGGACATCATCCTACGAGCAGTACTTC. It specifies CASSQGEGTSSYEQYF.

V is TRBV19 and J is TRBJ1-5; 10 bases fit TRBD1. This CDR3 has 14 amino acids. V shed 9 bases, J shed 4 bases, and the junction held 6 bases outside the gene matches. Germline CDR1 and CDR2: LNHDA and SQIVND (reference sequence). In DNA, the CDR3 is TGTGCCAGCCGGGACAGGGGTTATAATCAGCCCCAGCATTTT. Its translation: CASRDRGYNQPQHF.

The CDR3 spells CASSFNNEKLFF. Written as DNA, the CDR3 is TGTGCCAGCAGTTTTAATAATGAAAAACTGTTTTTT. The V call is TRBV27, the J call TRBJ1-4; D is undetermined. The CDR3 loop spans 12 amino acids. Germline CDR1 and CDR2: MNHEY and SMNVEV (reference sequence). V was trimmed by 3 bases and J by 4 bases, leaving 3 bases between them.

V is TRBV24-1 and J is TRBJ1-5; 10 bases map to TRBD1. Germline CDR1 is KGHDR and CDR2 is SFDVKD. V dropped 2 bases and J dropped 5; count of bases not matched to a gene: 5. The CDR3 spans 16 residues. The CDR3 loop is CATSDSLGTGDQPQHF. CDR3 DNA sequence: TGTGCCACCAGTGATTCCCTAGGGACAGGGGATCAGCCCCAGCATTTT.

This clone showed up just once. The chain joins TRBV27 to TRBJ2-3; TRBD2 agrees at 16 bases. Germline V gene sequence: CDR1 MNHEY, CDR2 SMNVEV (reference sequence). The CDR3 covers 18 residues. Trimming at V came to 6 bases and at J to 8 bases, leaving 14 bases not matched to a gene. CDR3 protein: CASRNAPGTSGRGGTQYF. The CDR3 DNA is TGTGCCAGCAGGAATGCCCCCGGGACTAGCGGGAGGGGCGGTACGCAGTATTTT.

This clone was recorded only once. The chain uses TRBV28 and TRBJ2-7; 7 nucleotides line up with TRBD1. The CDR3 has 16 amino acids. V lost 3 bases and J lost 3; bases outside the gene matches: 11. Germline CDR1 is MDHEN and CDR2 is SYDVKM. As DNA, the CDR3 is TGTGCCAGCAGTTTCCTTCGGACAGGTGCCGACTACGAGCAGTACTTC. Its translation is CASSFLRTGADYEQYF. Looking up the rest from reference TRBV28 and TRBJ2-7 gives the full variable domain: DVKVTQSSRYLVKRTGEKVFLECVQDMDHENMFWYRQDPGLGLRLIYFSYDVKMKEKGDIPEGYSVSREKKERFSLILESASTNQTSMYLCASSFLRTGADYEQYFGPGTRLTVT.

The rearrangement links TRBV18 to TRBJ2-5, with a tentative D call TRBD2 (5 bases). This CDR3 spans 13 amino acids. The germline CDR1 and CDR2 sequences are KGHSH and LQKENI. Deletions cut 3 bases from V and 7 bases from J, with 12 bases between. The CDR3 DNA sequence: TGTGCCAGCTCACCGGGAGTTGAGGGGACCCAGTACTTC. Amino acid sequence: CASSPGVEGTQYF.

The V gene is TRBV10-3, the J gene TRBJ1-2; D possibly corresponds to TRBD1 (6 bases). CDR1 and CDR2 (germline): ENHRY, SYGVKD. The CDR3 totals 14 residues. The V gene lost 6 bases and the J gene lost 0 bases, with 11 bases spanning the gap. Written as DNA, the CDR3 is TGTGCCATCAGGGACAGCAGTTCTAACTATGGCTACACCTTC. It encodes CAIRDSSSNYGYTF.

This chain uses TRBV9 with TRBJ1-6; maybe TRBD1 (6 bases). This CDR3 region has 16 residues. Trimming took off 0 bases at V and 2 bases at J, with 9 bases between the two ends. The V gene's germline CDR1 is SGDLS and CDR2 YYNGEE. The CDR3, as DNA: TGTGCCAGCAGCGTAGGGACAGCTACCTATAATTCACCCCTCCACTTT. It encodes CASSVGTATYNSPLHF. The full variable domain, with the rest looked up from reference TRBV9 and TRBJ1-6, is DSGVTQTPKHLITATGQRVTLRCSPRSGDLSVYWYQQSLDQGLQFLIQYYNGEERAKGNILERFSAQQFPDLHSELNLSSLELGDSALYFCASSVGTATYNSPLHFGNGTRLTVT.

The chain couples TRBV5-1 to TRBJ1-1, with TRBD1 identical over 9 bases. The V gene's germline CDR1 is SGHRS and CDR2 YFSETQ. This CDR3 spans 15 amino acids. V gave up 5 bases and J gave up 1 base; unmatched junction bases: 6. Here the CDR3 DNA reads TGCGCCAGCAGGGCGACAGGGGGAGGGAACACTGAAGCTTTCTTT. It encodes CASRATGGGNTEAFF.

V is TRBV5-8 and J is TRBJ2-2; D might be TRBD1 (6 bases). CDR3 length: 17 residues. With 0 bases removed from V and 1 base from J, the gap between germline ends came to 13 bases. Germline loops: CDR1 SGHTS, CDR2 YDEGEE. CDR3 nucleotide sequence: TGTGCCAGCAGCTTGGAAGACAGGTTCTTGAACACCGGGGAGCTGTTTTTT. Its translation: CASSLEDRFLNTGELFF.

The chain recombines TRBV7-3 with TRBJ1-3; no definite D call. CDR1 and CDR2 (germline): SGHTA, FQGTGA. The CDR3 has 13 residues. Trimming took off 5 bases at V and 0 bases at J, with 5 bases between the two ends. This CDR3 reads CASSATSGNTIYF. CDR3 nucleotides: TGTGCCAGCAGCGCTACCTCTGGAAACACCATATATTTT.

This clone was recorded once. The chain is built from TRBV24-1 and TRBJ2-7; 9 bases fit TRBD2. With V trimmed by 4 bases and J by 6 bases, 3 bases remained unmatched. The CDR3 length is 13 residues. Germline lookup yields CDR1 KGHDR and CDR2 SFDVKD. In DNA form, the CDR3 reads TGTGCCACCAGTGACTCAGCGGGGGGCGAGCAGTACTTC. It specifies CATSDSAGGEQYF.

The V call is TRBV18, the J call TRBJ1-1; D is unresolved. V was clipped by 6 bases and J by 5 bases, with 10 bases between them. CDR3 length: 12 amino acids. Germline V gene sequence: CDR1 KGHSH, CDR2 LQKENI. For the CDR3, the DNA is TGTGCCAGCTCGCCTACAGAGACTGAAGCTTTCTTT. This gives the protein CASSPTETEAFF.

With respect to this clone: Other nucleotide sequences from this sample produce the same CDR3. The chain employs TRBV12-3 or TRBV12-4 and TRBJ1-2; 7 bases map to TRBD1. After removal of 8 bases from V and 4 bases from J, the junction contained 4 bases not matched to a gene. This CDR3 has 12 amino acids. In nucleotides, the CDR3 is TGTGCCAGCCGCCGGGACAGCTATGGCTACACCTTC. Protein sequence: CASRRDSYGYTF.

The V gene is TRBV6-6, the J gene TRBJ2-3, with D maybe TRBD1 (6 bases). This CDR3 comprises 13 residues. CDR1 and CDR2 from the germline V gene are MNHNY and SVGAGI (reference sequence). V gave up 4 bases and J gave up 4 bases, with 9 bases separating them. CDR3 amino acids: CASSSRQADTQYF. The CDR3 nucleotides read TGTGCCAGCAGTTCGAGACAGGCAGATACGCAGTATTTT.

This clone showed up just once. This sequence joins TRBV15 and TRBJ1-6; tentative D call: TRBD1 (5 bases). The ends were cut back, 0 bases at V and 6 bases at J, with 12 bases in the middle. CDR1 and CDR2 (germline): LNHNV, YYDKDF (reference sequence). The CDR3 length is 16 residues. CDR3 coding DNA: TGTGCCACCAGCAGAGATCTAGGGGCCCCTAATTCACCCCTCCACTTT. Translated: CATSRDLGAPNSPLHF.

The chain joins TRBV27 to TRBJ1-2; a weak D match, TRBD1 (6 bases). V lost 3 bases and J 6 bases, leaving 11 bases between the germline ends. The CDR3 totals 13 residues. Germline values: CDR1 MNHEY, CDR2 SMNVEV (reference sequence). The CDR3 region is CASSLTRGNGYTF. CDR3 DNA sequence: TGTGCCAGCAGTTTGACCAGGGGAAATGGCTACACCTTC.

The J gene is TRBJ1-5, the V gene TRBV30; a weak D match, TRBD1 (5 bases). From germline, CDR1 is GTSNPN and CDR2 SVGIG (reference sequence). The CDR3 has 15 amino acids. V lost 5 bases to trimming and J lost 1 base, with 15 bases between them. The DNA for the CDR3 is TGTGCCTGGGCCGGCGGGGGTGCAAGCAATCAGCCCCAGCATTTT. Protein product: CAWAGGGASNQPQHF. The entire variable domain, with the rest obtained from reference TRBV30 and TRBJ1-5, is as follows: SQTIHQWPATLVQPVGSPLSLECTVEGTSNPNLYWYRQAAGRGLQLLFYSVGIGQISSEVPQNLSASRPQDRQFILSSKKLLLSDSGFYLCAWAGGGASNQPQHFGDGTRLSIL.

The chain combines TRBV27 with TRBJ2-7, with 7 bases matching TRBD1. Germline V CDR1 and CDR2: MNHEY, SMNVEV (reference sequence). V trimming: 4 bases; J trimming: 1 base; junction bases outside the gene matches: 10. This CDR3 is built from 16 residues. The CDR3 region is CASSWDRRSGSYEQYF. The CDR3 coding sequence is TGTGCCAGCAGTTGGGACAGACGGAGTGGGTCCTACGAGCAGTACTTC.

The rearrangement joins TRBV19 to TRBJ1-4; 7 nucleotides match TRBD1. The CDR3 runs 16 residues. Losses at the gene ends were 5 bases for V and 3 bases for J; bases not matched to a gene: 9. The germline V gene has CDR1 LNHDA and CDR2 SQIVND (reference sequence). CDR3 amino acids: CASSFRGSIANEKLFF. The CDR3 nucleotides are TGTGCCAGTAGTTTCAGGGGGAGCATTGCTAATGAAAAACTGTTTTTT.

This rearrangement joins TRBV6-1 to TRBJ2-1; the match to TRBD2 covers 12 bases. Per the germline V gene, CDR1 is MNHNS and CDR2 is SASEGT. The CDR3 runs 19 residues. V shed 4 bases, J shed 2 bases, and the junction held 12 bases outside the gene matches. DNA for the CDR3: TGTGCCAGCAGTGTAGACCATCGACTAGCGGGAGTCACCTACAATGAGCAGTTCTTC. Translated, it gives CASSVDHRLAGVTYNEQFF.

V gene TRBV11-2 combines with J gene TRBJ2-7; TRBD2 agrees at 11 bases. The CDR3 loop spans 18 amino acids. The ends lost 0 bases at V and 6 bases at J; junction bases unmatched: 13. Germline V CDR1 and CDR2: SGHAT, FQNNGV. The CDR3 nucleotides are TGTGCCAGCAGCTTAGAGGTTAGGCTAGCGGGAGGAAGTGGCGAGCAGTACTTC. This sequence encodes CASSLEVRLAGGSGEQYF.

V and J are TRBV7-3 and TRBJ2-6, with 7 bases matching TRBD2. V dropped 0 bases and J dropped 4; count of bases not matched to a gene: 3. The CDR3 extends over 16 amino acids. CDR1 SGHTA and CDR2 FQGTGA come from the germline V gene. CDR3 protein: CASSLTLGGGANVLTF. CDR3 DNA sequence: TGTGCCAGCAGCTTAACCCTGGGAGGGGGGGCCAACGTCCTGACTTTC.

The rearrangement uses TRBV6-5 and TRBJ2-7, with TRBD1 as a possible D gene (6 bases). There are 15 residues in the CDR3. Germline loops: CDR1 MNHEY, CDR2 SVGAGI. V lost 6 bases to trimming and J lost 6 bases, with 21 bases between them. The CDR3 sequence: CASSRDRRVDSEQYF. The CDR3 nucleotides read TGTGCCAGCAGCCGAGACAGGCGGGTGGACTCCGAGCAGTACTTC.

As DNA, the CDR3 is TGCGCCAGCAGCCAAGATAAAGGGAGTGGCACTGAAGCTTTCTTT. Its protein product is CASSQDKGSGTEAFF. The chain joins TRBV4-1 to TRBJ1-1, with D unclear. Trimming shortened V by 0 bases and J by 4 bases, and 12 bases separated the two germline ends. Germline V CDR1 and CDR2: MGHRA, YSYEKL. This CDR3 is 15 amino acids long.

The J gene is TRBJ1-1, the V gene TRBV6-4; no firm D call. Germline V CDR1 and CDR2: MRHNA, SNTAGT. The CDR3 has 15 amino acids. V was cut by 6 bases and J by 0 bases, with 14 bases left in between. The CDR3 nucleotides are TGTGCCAGCAGGCGGTCGGCACACATGAACACTGAAGCTTTCTTT. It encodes CASRRSAHMNTEAFF.

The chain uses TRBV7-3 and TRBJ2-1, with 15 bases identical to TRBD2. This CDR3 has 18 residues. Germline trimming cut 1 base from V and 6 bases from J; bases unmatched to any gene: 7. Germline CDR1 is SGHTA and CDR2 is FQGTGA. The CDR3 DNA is TGTGCCAGCAGCTTAATGCGGACTAGCGGGAGGGACACCAATGAGCAGTTCTTC. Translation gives CASSLMRTSGRDTNEQFF.

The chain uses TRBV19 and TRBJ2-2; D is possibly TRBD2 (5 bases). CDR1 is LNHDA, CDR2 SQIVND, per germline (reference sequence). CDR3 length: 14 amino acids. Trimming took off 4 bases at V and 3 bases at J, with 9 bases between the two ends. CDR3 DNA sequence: TGTGCCAGTAGTAGGGGAGCTCACACCGGGGAGCTGTTTTTT. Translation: CASSRGAHTGELFF.

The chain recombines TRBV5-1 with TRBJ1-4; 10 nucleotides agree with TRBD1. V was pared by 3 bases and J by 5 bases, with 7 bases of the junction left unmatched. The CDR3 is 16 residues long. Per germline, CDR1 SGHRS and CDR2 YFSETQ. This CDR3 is CASSYQGGQGNEKLFF. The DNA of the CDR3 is TGCGCCAGCAGCTATCAAGGGGGACAGGGGAATGAAAAACTGTTTTTT.